This record covers a single TCR beta chain. The data are from a study of blood T cell repertoires in COVID-19. Trimming removed 10 bases at V and 0 bases at J, with 14 bases between. CDR1 is KGHDR and CDR2 is SFDVKD in the germline V gene. The CDR3 is 14 amino acids. Sequencing used immunoSEQ multiplex PCR; TCRdb keeps in-frame clones, though not all of them. The sample holds approximately 250,000 clones, approximately 86% seen once. The clonotype was recovered from a middle-aged man with active or convalescent COVID-19. The chain links TRBV24-1 to TRBJ1-1; TRBD1 is a possible D gene (5 bases). The sample was peripheral blood. CDR3 loop: CATSSGNMNTEAFF. The CDR3 DNA sequence: TGTGCCACATCATCAGGGAACATGAACACTGAAGCTTTCTTT.